A selection of T cell receptor beta chains follows, all from one sample in a study of human T cells and chemical hapten exposure. MiXCR, run by TCRdb on the RACE reads, gives a single entry per CDR3 protein. The table shows 360,000 or so distinct CDR3 sequences, with around 6% occurring only once. The sample here was whole blood, taken in connection with sensitization to the hapten diphenylcyclopropenone (DPC). These receptor sequences come from a woman between 18 and 29 years old with alopecia areata. Some clones in this sample may be carry-over from other donors' samples. CDR3s include the opening cysteine and the closing phenylalanine or tryptophan. A D gene is named only where the DNA matches it firmly. Clone size appears in some rows only: once, few, many, or a class for an expanded clone.

V: TRBV5-6
size: -
D: -
J: TRBJ2-3
DNA: TGTGCCGGCAGCTCCGGACGGGCGGGGGCCCTAAGCACAGATACGCAGTATTTT
CDR3: CAGSSGRAGALSTDTQYF

V: TRBV6-5
size: many
D: TRBD1
J: TRBJ1-3
DNA: TGTGCCAGCAAGGACGCGGGGACAGGGGGAAACACCATATATTTT
CDR3: CASKDAGTGGNTIYF

V: TRBV12-5
size: few
D: -
J: TRBJ2-1
DNA: TGTGCTAGTGGTTTGCCGGGAGTCGTGGGGCAGTTCTTC
CDR3: CASGLPGVVGQFF

V: TRBV28
size: many
D: TRBD1
J: TRBJ1-1
DNA: TGTGCCAGCACCACAGGGGGAACTGAAGCTTTCTTT
CDR3: CASTTGGTEAFF

V: TRBV7-2
size: -
D: -
J: TRBJ2-3
DNA: TGTGCCAGCAGCTTAGCAGCGGCGGGGCCCACAGATACGCAGTATTTT
CDR3: CASSLAAAGPTDTQYF

V: TRBV7-2
size: few
D: -
J: TRBJ2-3
DNA: TGTGCCAGCAGCTTAGTTTCCCCACAGGCGGATACGCAGTATTTT
CDR3: CASSLVSPQADTQYF

V: TRBV12-3/TRBV12-4
size: -
D: -
J: TRBJ1-3
DNA: TGTGCCAGCAGTTTCGGAGGGGGAAACACCATATATTTT
CDR3: CASSFGGGNTIYF

V: TRBV12-3/TRBV12-4
size: many
D: TRBD1
J: TRBJ1-1
DNA: TGTGCCAGCAGCTCCCTTTGGACAGGATTGAACACTGAAGCTTTCTTT
CDR3: CASSSLWTGLNTEAFF

V: TRBV6-1
size: many
D: -
J: TRBJ1-2
DNA: TGTGCCAGCAGTGAACGGGCAGAGGGCTATGGCTACACCTTC
CDR3: CASSERAEGYGYTF

V: TRBV6-5
size: many
D: -
J: TRBJ1-5
DNA: TGTGCCAGCAGTAACGGACAGCTCCAAGGGCCCCAGCATTTT
CDR3: CASSNGQLQGPQHF

V: TRBV12-3/TRBV12-4
size: many
D: -
J: TRBJ1-1
DNA: TGTGCCAGCCGCGAATTTGGGCGTAGGGGAAACACTGAAGCTTTCTTT
CDR3: CASREFGRRGNTEAFF

V: TRBV4-3
size: many
D: TRBD1
J: TRBJ1-2
DNA: TGCGCCAGCAGCCAAGATCCCGGGACAGGCCCCTATGGCTACACCTTC
CDR3: CASSQDPGTGPYGYTF

V: TRBV20-1
size: few
D: TRBD1
J: TRBJ2-2
DNA: TGCAGTGTCGGACAGGGGGACAGGGAGCTGTTTTTT
CDR3: CSVGQGDRELFF

V: TRBV7-2
size: many
D: TRBD1
J: TRBJ2-7
DNA: TGTGCCAGCAGCTTAGTGGGGGCAGGGACAGCCTACGAGCAGTACTTC
CDR3: CASSLVGAGTAYEQYF

V: TRBV12-3/TRBV12-4
size: many
D: -
J: TRBJ1-1
DNA: TGTGCCAGCAGTTTGGTTGGGGAAAGTGGAGCTTTCTTT
CDR3: CASSLVGESGAFF

V: TRBV29-1
size: many
D: -
J: TRBJ2-7
DNA: TGCAGCGCCGGAGGGGGACTGAATTACGAGCAGTACTTC
CDR3: CSAGGGLNYEQYF

V: TRBV3-1
size: -
D: -
J: TRBJ2-7
DNA: TGTGCCAGCAGCCAAGGTCCGGAGCAGTACTTC
CDR3: CASSQGPEQYF

V: TRBV29-1
size: -
D: -
J: TRBJ2-1
DNA: TGCAGCTGCTCTACTCCGCATAAGTCGTACAATGAGCAGTTCTTC
CDR3: CSCSTPHKSYNEQFF

V: TRBV28
size: few
D: -
J: TRBJ1-2
DNA: TGTGCCAGCAGCCAGCCCAGTGACTATGGCTACACCTTC
CDR3: CASSQPSDYGYTF

V: TRBV28
size: -
D: TRBD1
J: TRBJ2-7
DNA: TGTGCCAGCACAGGGGGCTCCTACGAGCAGTACTTC
CDR3: CASTGGSYEQYF

V: TRBV29-1
size: -
D: -
J: TRBJ2-7
DNA: TGCAGCGTTGGAGTGATCGGGGGGCGCCAGGAGTACTTC
CDR3: CSVGVIGGRQEYF

V: TRBV7-2
size: many
D: -
J: TRBJ2-3
DNA: TGTGCCAGCAGCTTAGAGGCTAGCGTGGATACGCAGTATTTT
CDR3: CASSLEASVDTQYF

V: TRBV7-8
size: few
D: TRBD2
J: TRBJ2-3
DNA: TGTGCCAGCAGCCCACAGTTGGCGAGCGGGGGCGAAGATACGCAGTATTTT
CDR3: CASSPQLASGGEDTQYF

V: TRBV9
size: many
D: TRBD1
J: TRBJ1-1
DNA: TGTGCCAGAGGGGACAGATCTCATAACACTGAAGCTTTCTTT
CDR3: CARGDRSHNTEAFF

V: TRBV6-2/TRBV6-3
size: many
D: TRBD1
J: TRBJ1-5
DNA: TGTGCCAGCAGTTACTCGTGGTTGACCGACAGGGATCAGCCCCAGCATTTT
CDR3: CASSYSWLTDRDQPQHF

V: TRBV2
size: many
D: TRBD1
J: TRBJ1-5
DNA: TGTGCCAGCAGTGAAGCTGGAAGGACAGGGAACAATCAGCCCCAGCATTTT
CDR3: CASSEAGRTGNNQPQHF

V: TRBV6-2/TRBV6-3
size: -
D: -
J: TRBJ1-3
DNA: TGTGCCAGCGGACGGACAGCACTAAACACCATATATTTT
CDR3: CASGRTALNTIYF

V: TRBV20-1
size: few
D: -
J: TRBJ1-1
DNA: TGCAGTGCGATAACGAATGGGGGAGACACTGAAGCTTTCTTT
CDR3: CSAITNGGDTEAFF

V: TRBV9
size: -
D: TRBD2
J: TRBJ2-2
DNA: TGTGCCAGCAGCGCGGGACTAGCGGGGACCGGGGAGCTGTTTTTT
CDR3: CASSAGLAGTGELFF

V: TRBV6-1
size: many
D: -
J: TRBJ1-1
DNA: TGTGCCAGCTGGGGCTTGAACACTGAAGCTTTCTTT
CDR3: CASWGLNTEAFF

V: TRBV24-1
size: few
D: -
J: TRBJ2-2
DNA: TGTGCCACCACCAGAATACCTCTCGCGAACACCGGGGAGCTGTTTTTT
CDR3: CATTRIPLANTGELFF

V: TRBV7-2
size: few
D: TRBD2
J: TRBJ2-3
DNA: TGTGCCAGCAGCTTACCCGGACCGACTAGCCCGGTCGTAGATACGCAGTATTTT
CDR3: CASSLPGPTSPVVDTQYF

V: TRBV7-2
size: -
D: -
J: TRBJ1-1
DNA: TGTGCCAGCAGCTGGAGGAACACTGAAGCTTTCTTT
CDR3: CASSWRNTEAFF

V: TRBV12-3/TRBV12-4
size: many
D: -
J: TRBJ1-2
DNA: TGTGCCAGCAGTTTAGAGGGTATTCGTGGCTACACCTTC
CDR3: CASSLEGIRGYTF

V: TRBV20-1
size: -
D: TRBD1
J: TRBJ2-5
DNA: TGCAGTGCACAGGGGGGTCAAAAAGAGACCCAGTACTTC
CDR3: CSAQGGQKETQYF

V: TRBV4-2
size: many
D: -
J: TRBJ1-3
DNA: TGTGCCAGCAGCCAAGAGGGCTCTGGAAACACCATATATTTT
CDR3: CASSQEGSGNTIYF

V: TRBV7-7
size: many
D: -
J: TRBJ1-1
DNA: TGTGCTAGCAGCTTCCTGTCTCCGTCGGGAGGGTGTGACACTGAAGCTTTCTTT
CDR3: CASSFLSPSGGCDTEAFF

V: TRBV25-1
size: -
D: -
J: TRBJ1-6
DNA: TGTGCCAGCAGTGAAGGGAGGGATACAGATGTCAATTCACCCCTCCACTTT
CDR3: CASSEGRDTDVNSPLHF

V: TRBV4-1
size: few
D: -
J: TRBJ1-4
DNA: TGCGCCAGCAGCCACCCGGGACTGGCGGATGAAAAACTGTTTTTT
CDR3: CASSHPGLADEKLFF

V: TRBV2
size: few
D: -
J: TRBJ2-2
DNA: TGTGCCAGCAAGCGGGCCTCACCCCACACCGGGGAGCTGTTTTTT
CDR3: CASKRASPHTGELFF

V: TRBV5-1
size: few
D: -
J: TRBJ1-2
DNA: TGCGCCAGCAGCTTGAACGATAACTATGGCTACACCTTC
CDR3: CASSLNDNYGYTF

V: TRBV7-9
size: few
D: TRBD1
J: TRBJ1-1
DNA: TGTGCCGGCGGGAACAGGGGGTTGAACACTGAGGCTTTCTTT
CDR3: CAGGNRGLNTEAFF

V: TRBV6-5
size: -
D: TRBD2
J: TRBJ2-5
DNA: TGTGCCACCGTAGAATACGGGGGGGCCCAAGAGACCCAGTACTTC
CDR3: CATVEYGGAQETQYF

V: TRBV4-3
size: many
D: -
J: TRBJ2-2
DNA: TGCGCCAGCAGCCAAGAGTGGGGACTCGGAATCCTTGGGGAGCTGTTTTTT
CDR3: CASSQEWGLGILGELFF

V: TRBV4-2
size: many
D: -
J: TRBJ1-2
DNA: TGTGCCAGCAGCCAAGATCCGAAGGGATATAACTATGGCTACACCTTC
CDR3: CASSQDPKGYNYGYTF